The text below deals with one TCR beta chain. This specimen comes from a study of blood T cell repertoires in COVID-19. Study-wide background: Whether acute or convalescent, the COVID-19 samples came from the United States, Italy and Spain. PBMCs, B-cell-depleted T cells, or T cells provided the cDNA or gDNA that made up the material.

Original handling: Quantification of nucleated cells was approximated via reference gene primer amplification. Data came from immunoSEQ multiplex PCR; TCRdb stores just in-frame clones and leaves some out. Clonal size and the V and J genes are those of that table, whereas D and trimming came from the DNA. The repertoire consists of tens of thousands of clones, with 75% to 90% occurring once and the leading ten covering roughly 2%. Material for sequencing was peripheral blood. The sequence was collected from a man aged 30 to 39 with acute or convalescent COVID-19.

CDR3 residues: CASSRGLVMTTDTQYF. In DNA form, the CDR3 reads TGTGCCAGCAGTCGGGGGTTAGTGATGACGACAGATACGCAGTATTTT. The chain employs TRBV3-1 (or the pseudogene TRBV3-2) and TRBJ2-3; a possible D gene is TRBD2 (6 bases). Trimming removed 6 bases from V and 3 bases from J, with 19 bases in between. Per the germline V gene, CDR1 is LGHDT and CDR2 is YNNKEL (reference sequence). The length of the CDR3 is 16 residues.